This T cell receptor beta chain was identified in a study of blood T cell repertoires in COVID-19. About the research overall: Samples representing acute and convalescent COVID-19 were sourced from the United States, Italy and Spain. T cells, B-cell-depleted T cells, or PBMCs provided the cDNA or gDNA that served as material.

In the authors' workflow: Estimation of nucleated cell counts was performed using reference gene primer amplification. Libraries were prepared by immunoSEQ multiplex PCR; TCRdb keeps only in-frame clonotypes and omits some of them. The DNA gave D and trimming, while V, J and clone size come from that table. The sample carries fewer than 250,000 clones, 65% to 90% recorded once. This clone was recorded only once. The germline gives CDR1 MNHEY, CDR2 SVGAGI. The CDR3 has 16 amino acids. The J segment lost 7 bases and the V segment lost 4 bases, leaving 12 bases of the junction unmatched. V usage is TRBV6-5 and J usage is TRBJ2-1; 8 positions agree with TRBD1. This receptor was identified in a woman in her forties or fifties with acute or convalescent COVID-19. Sequencing was carried out using peripheral blood. The CDR3 bases are TGTGCCAGCAGTTCCCTCGACAGGGGAGAGGGTAATGAGCAGTTCTTC. Its protein product is CASSSLDRGEGNEQFF.